The 2 T cell receptor beta chains reported below all come from one sample, sequenced in a study of control samples from healthy donors and cancer patients. Profiled with immunoSEQ multiplex PCR; TCRdb holds only in-frame clones, not every one. The table has over 100,000 clones, approximately 90% seen once. The sample consisted of blood. These receptors were taken from a man between 50 and 59 years old in good health.

This chain connects TRBV7-2 to TRBJ1-2; D possibly corresponds to TRBD1 (5 bases). The CDR3 sequence is 14 residues long. V was trimmed by 2 bases and J by 2 bases, leaving 9 bases between them. The germline gives CDR1 SGHTA, CDR2 FQGNSA. CDR3 in amino acids: CASSLYQGNYGYTF. The CDR3 coding sequence is TGTGCCAGCAGCTTATATCAGGGAAACTATGGCTACACCTTC.

The chain employs TRBV6-5 and TRBJ1-4; D remains unclear. CDR1 and CDR2 from the germline V gene are MNHEY and SVGAGI. CDR3 length: 13 amino acids. V was trimmed by 10 bases and J by 4 bases, leaving 13 bases between them. The chain's CDR3 is CATRMDNNEKLFF. In DNA, the CDR3 is TGTGCCACCCGGATGGATAATAATGAAAAACTGTTTTTT.